The 30 T cell receptor beta chains below come from one sample, sequenced in a study of blood T cells in healthy people across ages. A second PCR, run for roughly 6 to 11 cycles, used a sample-barcoded 5' primer plus a J-beta primer mix. TCRdb itself ran the 5' RACE reads through MiXCR, one entry per CDR3 protein. The table has hundreds of thousands of distinct CDR3 sequences, around three fifths seen once. Material: blood. The receptor set was obtained from a middle-aged man in good health.

This chain uses TRBV18 with TRBJ1-1; 8 nucleotides align to TRBD1. This CDR3 is 12 amino acids long. Germline trimming cut 2 bases from V and 10 bases from J; bases unmatched to any gene: 3. The V gene's germline CDR1 is KGHSH and CDR2 LQKENI. CDR3 sequence (DNA): TGTGCCAGCTCACCAGCGACAGGGGCAGCTTTCTTT. Its translation: CASSPATGAAFF.

The rearrangement uses TRBV21-1 and TRBJ1-1; the table's D call TRBD1 went unverified against the DNA. TRBV21-1 is classified as a pseudogene. The length of the CDR3 is 15 residues. CDR3 in DNA: TGTGCCAGCAGCATAAGACCCCTTGCGAACACTGAAGCTTTCTTT. Translated: CASSIRPLANTEAFF.

This chain uses TRBV7-2 with TRBJ2-3, with a weak D call TRBD2 (6 bases). Germline V gene sequence: CDR1 SGHTA, CDR2 FQGNSA. Between the trimmed V and J ends, which lost 1 base and 0 bases, there was a span of 8 bases. This CDR3 has 15 amino acids. CDR3 nucleotides: TGTGCCAGCAGCTTAGTAGCGGATAGCACAGATACGCAGTATTTT. This translates into CASSLVADSTDTQYF.

This clonotype was observed a handful of times. The genes are TRBV2 and TRBJ2-5; D possibly matches TRBD1 or TRBD2 (6 bases each). This CDR3 is built from 18 residues. Germline V lookup: CDR1 SNHLY, CDR2 FYNNEI. With 0 bases removed from V and 2 bases from J, the gap between germline ends came to 19 bases. The CDR3 spells CASSEAPEGDQQQETQYF. DNA of the CDR3: TGTGCCAGCAGTGAAGCCCCGGAGGGGGACCAGCAACAAGAGACCCAGTACTTC.

This chain links TRBV13 with TRBJ2-5; D may be TRBD2 (6 bases). Trimming pared 7 bases from V and 5 bases from J, leaving 14 bases between. Germline CDR1 PRHDT, CDR2 FYEKMQ (reference sequence). The CDR3 contains 13 residues. In DNA, the CDR3 is TGTGCCAGCAAGGACTACCTGAGGGAGACCCAGTACTTC. Its protein is CASKDYLRETQYF. Based on the CDR3 plus reference TRBV13 and TRBJ2-5, the full variable domain is AAGVIQSPRHLIKEKRETATLKCYPIPRHDTVYWYQQGPGQDPQFLISFYEKMQSDKGSIPDRFSAQQFSDYHSELNMSSLELGDSALYFCASKDYLRETQYFGPGTRLLVL.

The genes are TRBV12-5 and TRBJ2-7, with 7 bases lining up with TRBD2. This CDR3 region has 14 residues. From germline, CDR1 is LGHNT and CDR2 FRNRAP. Trimming removed 1 base from V and 2 bases from J; junction bases left unmatched: 2. CDR3 sequence reads: CASGLGSGTYEQYF. Here the CDR3 DNA reads TGTGCTAGTGGTTTGGGGAGCGGGACCTACGAGCAGTACTTC.

The V gene is TRBV5-6, the J gene TRBJ2-3; TRBD1 is a possible D gene (5 bases). Germline assignment: CDR1 SGHDT and CDR2 YYEEEE. CDR3 size: 14 residues. Trimming left V 4 bases short and J 8 bases short, with 17 bases between. The CDR3 bases are TGTGCCAGCAGCCTCACAGTAGGGGTTACTACGCAGTATTTT. Protein product: CASSLTVGVTTQYF.

V gene TRBV7-2 combines with J gene TRBJ2-5, with D unclear. Germline lookup yields CDR1 SGHTA and CDR2 FQGNSA. This CDR3 region has 15 residues. V was clipped by 1 base and J by 2 bases, with 11 bases between them. The CDR3 DNA follows: TGTGCCAGCAGCTTAGACCCGGCGGCGCAAGAGACCCAGTACTTC. It encodes CASSLDPAAQETQYF.

In its sample, this clonotype was seen a few times. V usage is TRBV2 and J usage is TRBJ1-1; 9 bases match TRBD1. Germline lookup yields CDR1 SNHLY and CDR2 FYNNEI. This CDR3 is built from 15 residues. Losses at the gene ends were 3 bases for V and 6 bases for J; bases not matched to a gene: 8. CDR3 nucleotide sequence: TGTGCCAGCAGTGAGCTAGACAGGGGGAGCGCTGAAGCTTTCTTT. This sequence encodes CASSELDRGSAEAFF.

CDR3 residues: CASTPLALRPNYGYTF. The CDR3 bases are TGTGCCAGCACCCCCCTTGCTCTACGCCCTAACTATGGCTACACCTTC. This chain uses TRBV7-9 with TRBJ1-2; no reliable D call. The germline V gene has CDR1 SEHNR and CDR2 FQNEAQ (reference sequence). Trimming took 7 bases from V and 0 from J, leaving 18 bases between them. This CDR3 has 16 amino acids. Supplemented by reference TRBV7-9 and TRBJ1-2, the full variable domain reads DTGVSQNPRHKITKRGQNVTFRCDPISEHNRLYWYRQTLGQGPEFLTYFQNEAQLEKSRLLSDRFSAERPKGSFSTLEIQRTEQGDSAMYLCASTPLALRPNYGYTFGSGTRLTVV.

The V call is TRBV12-3 or TRBV12-4, the J call TRBJ2-5, with TRBD2 identical over 10 bases. Trimming at V came to 8 bases and at J to 2 bases, leaving 17 bases not matched to a gene. This CDR3 comprises 18 residues. This CDR3 reads CASGSQTPGLALQETQYF. The CDR3 nucleotides read TGTGCCAGCGGCTCACAAACCCCGGGACTAGCGCTTCAAGAGACCCAGTACTTC.

The CDR3 bases are TGTGCCAGCAGTTACTTCCCGGGACAGGGAGACAAAAACATTCAGTACTTC. As protein: CASSYFPGQGDKNIQYF. This chain joins TRBV6-5 and TRBJ2-4; 9 bases map to TRBD1. The V and J ends lost 1 base and 3 bases, in that order; junction bases with no gene match: 7. The CDR3 runs to 17 residues. Germline values: CDR1 MNHEY, CDR2 SVGAGI.

This clonotype has just a few counts. The gene calls are TRBV10-3 and TRBJ2-7; D is tentatively TRBD1 or TRBD2 (6 bases each). Germline CDR1 is ENHRY and CDR2 is SYGVKD. Trimming removed 3 bases at V and 5 bases at J, with 14 bases between. The CDR3 loop spans 14 amino acids. The CDR3, as DNA: TGTGCCATCAGTGACCTAAACGGGGGCGACGAGCAGTACTTC. Protein sequence: CAISDLNGGDEQYF.

The rearrangement joins TRBV7-3 to TRBJ2-3, with no clear D. Germline CDR1 is SGHTA and CDR2 is FQGTGA. Trimming cost V 5 bases and J 0 bases, with 12 bases left between them. The CDR3 is made up of 15 amino acids. This chain's CDR3 is CASSRTPASTDTQYF. The CDR3 bases are TGTGCCAGCAGCCGCACCCCAGCTAGCACAGATACGCAGTATTTT.

J is TRBJ1-4 and V is TRBV2, with no clear D. Trimming left V 7 bases short and J 0 bases short, with 12 bases between. Germline loops: CDR1 SNHLY, CDR2 FYNNEI. This CDR3 comprises 15 residues. The CDR3 loop is CASTWAGPTNEKLFF. In DNA form, the CDR3 reads TGTGCCAGCACTTGGGCCGGGCCAACTAATGAAAAACTGTTTTTT.

This clonotype was counted a few times. This chain links TRBV7-2 with TRBJ2-3; D is unclear. The CDR3 extends over 14 amino acids. The V end lost 5 bases, the J end lost 2 bases, and 11 bases lay between the germline ends. CDR1 SGHTA and CDR2 FQGNSA come from the germline V gene. For the CDR3, the DNA is TGTGCCAGCAGCCCGGACCGCTTCACAGATACGCAGTATTTT. It yields the protein CASSPDRFTDTQYF.

The V call is TRBV5-1, the J call TRBJ1-2, with D hard to call. Trimming took 4 bases from V and 4 from J, leaving 11 bases between them. The CDR3 loop spans 13 amino acids. Germline CDR1 and CDR2: SGHRS and YFSETQ. The CDR3 sequence: CASSADGLYGYTF. DNA of the CDR3: TGCGCCAGCAGCGCGGACGGTCTCTATGGCTACACCTTC. The full variable domain, completed using reference TRBV5-1 and TRBJ1-2, is KAGVTQTPRYLIKTRGQQVTLSCSPISGHRSVSWYQQTPGQGLQFLFEYFSETQRNKGNFPGRFSGRQFSNSRSEMNVSTLELGDSALYLCASSADGLYGYTFGSGTRLTVV.

The chain combines TRBV20-1 with TRBJ2-4; D not resolved. TRBJ2-5 explains the end of the DNA better; the J call may be wrong. The length of the CDR3 is 12 residues. Germline V CDR1 and CDR2: DFQATT, SNEGSKA (reference sequence). CDR3 in amino acids: CSGLVAQETQYF. The CDR3 bases are TGCAGTGGGTTGGTAGCTCAAGAGACCCAGTACTTC.

This clonotype was seen more than once but under ten times. The rearrangement uses TRBV20-1 and TRBJ2-6; D gene uncertain. The germline gives CDR1 DFQATT, CDR2 SNEGSKA (reference sequence). Trimming stripped 1 base from V and 8 bases from J, with 9 bases between. The CDR3 covers 13 residues. The CDR3 here is CSARGGGTNVLTF. CDR3 DNA: TGCAGTGCTAGAGGTGGTGGTACCAACGTCCTGACTTTC.

V gene TRBV7-9 combines with J gene TRBJ2-5, with unresolved D. CDR3 size: 12 residues. The germline V gene encodes CDR1 SEHNR and CDR2 FQNEAQ (reference sequence). Trimming cost V 8 bases and J 1 base, with 8 bases left between them. CDR3 sequence: CASRDFQETQYF. CDR3 DNA sequence: TGTGCCAGCCGAGACTTCCAAGAGACCCAGTACTTC.

This clonotype was detected only once. The V and J genes are TRBV5-1 and TRBJ1-1; D gene unclear. V lost 0 bases, J lost 2 bases, and 8 bases lay in between. The CDR3 loop spans 14 amino acids. Germline V lookup: CDR1 SGHRS, CDR2 YFSETQ. This CDR3 is CASSLERVNTEAFF. CDR3 nucleotides: TGCGCCAGCAGCTTGGAAAGGGTTAACACTGAAGCTTTCTTT.

The gene calls are TRBV7-2 and TRBJ2-1; 9 positions match TRBD1. Germline CDR1 SGHTA, CDR2 FQGNSA. V lost 5 bases and J lost 7; bases outside the gene matches: 15. CDR3 length: 17 amino acids. CDR3 residues: CASSPNPTGTGKNEQFF. The CDR3 region has the DNA TGTGCCAGCAGCCCTAACCCGACCGGGACAGGGAAGAATGAGCAGTTCTTC.

This clonotype was counted between two and nine times. This chain joins TRBV12-3 or TRBV12-4 and TRBJ2-5; 7 bases fit TRBD2. The length of the CDR3 is 15 residues. J gave up 4 bases and V 0 bases, and 5 bases lay outside the gene matches. The DNA for the CDR3 is TGTGCCAGCAGTTTAGCGGGCGGGGGTCTAGAGACCCAGTACTTC. It codes for CASSLAGGGLETQYF.

Only a few counts were recorded for this clonotype. The chain combines TRBV4-2 with TRBJ1-2; the D gene is possibly TRBD1 (5 bases). The CDR3 covers 15 residues. Germline assignment: CDR1 LGHNA and CDR2 YNFKEQ. V lost 0 bases, J lost 8 bases, and 16 bases lay in between. CDR3 residues: CASSQEGAGKVGYTF. In DNA, the CDR3 is TGTGCCAGCAGCCAAGAAGGGGCAGGGAAGGTGGGCTACACCTTC.

This chain uses TRBV28 with TRBJ2-6; 9 bases are a match to TRBD1. Germline CDR1 reads MDHEN; CDR2 reads SYDVKM. The CDR3 contains 17 residues. The trim removed 5 bases at V and 0 bases at J, leaving 5 bases unmatched. The CDR3 is CASSDGTGISGANVLTF. The CDR3 bases are TGTGCCAGCAGTGATGGGACAGGGATCTCTGGGGCCAACGTCCTGACTTTC.

The chain recombines TRBV2 with TRBJ1-1; weak D call: TRBD1 (5 bases). The CDR3 length is 11 residues. In germline, CDR1 is SNHLY, CDR2 FYNNEI. V lost 11 bases to trimming and J lost 2 bases, with 9 bases between them. In DNA, the CDR3 is TGTGCCTCGGGGGGAAACACTGAAGCTTTCTTT. It specifies CASGGNTEAFF.

This clonotype was seen a few times. The chain couples TRBV9 to TRBJ2-7, with TRBD2 matching over 13 bases. After removal of 4 bases from V and 5 bases from J, the junction contained 9 bases not matched to a gene. The CDR3 contains 16 residues. The germline V gene has CDR1 SGDLS and CDR2 YYNGEE. The CDR3 DNA reads as TGTGCCAGCAGCCCCTGGACTAGCGGGAGCAGGGACGAGCAGTACTTC. Its translation: CASSPWTSGSRDEQYF.

This chain uses TRBV7-9 with TRBJ2-7; D tentatively reads TRBD1 or TRBD2 (5 bases each). V lost 1 base and J lost 0, with 16 bases in between. The CDR3 sequence is 17 residues long. Per the germline V gene, CDR1 is SEHNR and CDR2 is FQNEAQ (reference sequence). CDR3 sequence: CASSLVSWGTSSYEQYF. CDR3 DNA: TGTGCCAGCAGCTTAGTGTCTTGGGGGACCTCCTCCTACGAGCAGTACTTC.

This clonotype was found a few times. J is TRBJ2-5 and V is TRBV24-1; TRBD1 matches at 9 bases. V was clipped by 5 bases and J by 2 bases; unmatched bases: 5. The germline gives CDR1 KGHDR, CDR2 SFDVKD. The CDR3 spans 15 residues. The CDR3: CATSGQGGRQETQYF. The CDR3 DNA reads as TGTGCCACCAGTGGACAGGGGGGCCGACAAGAGACCCAGTACTTC.

This clonotype was picked up a small number of times. The chain recombines TRBV28 with TRBJ2-3; no clear D. The CDR3 covers 12 residues. V shed 1 base and J shed 7 bases, with 6 bases lying between them. Germline-derived CDR1 and CDR2 are MDHEN and SYDVKM. The CDR3 is CASSLSLHTQYF. The CDR3, as DNA: TGTGCCAGCAGTTTATCCCTTCATACGCAGTATTTT.